This T cell receptor (beta chain) was identified during a study of T cell clones after liver transplantation. Background on the study: Standard immunosuppression, with no induction, continued until 12-24 months after transplant.

Concerning this clone itself: Its antigen is undetermined.

Unstimulated PBMCs were sorted into CD3+CD4+ and CD3+CD8+ populations. The CDR3 spans 14 residues. V lost 9 bases to trimming and J lost 4 bases; unmatched junction nucleotides: 9. Per germline, CDR1 MNHNY and CDR2 SVGAGI (reference sequence). Study-level results: Post-transplant, graft-donor-reactive CD4 TCRbeta sequences in blood dropped significantly in most of the 8 subjects. Migration into the graft, not deletion, may explain lost graft donor-reactive T cells.

Profiling relied on immunoSEQ multiplex PCR, and the TCRdb table lists in-frame clones only, not all of them. The sample shows 98,000 or so clones, around 83% of them seen only once. The chain combines TRBV6-6 with TRBJ1-1; 9 nucleotides agree with TRBD1. The TCR comes from a human donor who received a liver transplant. The sample here was CD4+ T cells from blood, taken before liver transplant. CDR3 sequence (DNA): TGTGCCAGTTACCGGGACAGGGTTGGCACTGAAGCTTTCTTT. It translates to CASYRDRVGTEAFF.